This T cell receptor beta chain was retrieved from a study of blood T cell repertoires in COVID-19. Study summary: COVID-19 samples from acute and convalescent phases originated in the United States, Italy and Spain.

Patients of the Seattle cohort, enrolled during active infection, were followed longitudinally. V was cut by 0 bases and J by 4 bases, with 19 bases left in between. Germline CDR1 reads SGDLS; CDR2 reads YYNGEE. CDR3 length: 18 amino acids. In the original workflow: Amplifying reference gene primers gave estimates of nucleated cell counts. The repertoire was sequenced with immunoSEQ multiplex PCR; TCRdb's copy has only in-frame clones and lacks some. For V, J and clone size, that table is used; D and trimming come from the DNA. The sample records some 180,000 clones, around 85% being singletons. The source is a woman of 80 years or more with COVID-19, enrolled during active disease. This chain uses TRBV9 with TRBJ2-2, with TRBD2 as a possible D gene (7 bases). Source material: peripheral blood. CDR3 protein: CASSVVKGGGGSTGELFF. CDR3 DNA sequence: TGTGCCAGCAGCGTAGTGAAGGGAGGCGGGGGCAGCACCGGGGAGCTGTTTTTT. The entire variable domain, with the rest obtained from reference TRBV9 and TRBJ2-2, is as follows: DSGVTQTPKHLITATGQRVTLRCSPRSGDLSVYWYQQSLDQGLQFLIQYYNGEERAKGNILERFSAQQFPDLHSELNLSSLELGDSALYFCASSVVKGGGGSTGELFFGEGSRLTVL.